This TCR beta chain was observed in a study of T cell repertoires in cytomegalovirus infection. One entry per CDR3 protein, called by TCRdb with MiXCR from the reads. Among a few hundred thousand distinct CDR3 sequences listed, 35% to 50% were seen once. The CDR3 runs to 15 residues. Germline CDR1 reads DFQATT; CDR2 reads SNEGSKA (reference sequence). Trimming took 3 bases from V and 9 from J; bases not matched to a gene: 13. Remarks on this clonotype: Its antigen is not identified.

V is TRBV20-1 and J is TRBJ2-1, with 8 positions matching TRBD2. Sequencing was performed on cultured PBMCs, taken from culture after CMV antigen stimulation. The origin of this receptor is a human donor in good health (CMV status not recorded). Some clones in this sample may be carry-over from other donors' samples. The CDR3 DNA is TGCAGTGCTAGGGTTTCGGGGGGGGTAAGAGTTGAGCAGTTCTTC. Translated: CSARVSGGVRVEQFF.